The T cell receptor beta chain described here comes from a study of blood T cell repertoires in COVID-19. Study summary: The study drew acute and convalescent COVID-19 samples from the United States, Italy and Spain. The analysed material was cDNA or gDNA that came from T cells, B-cell-depleted T cells, or PBMCs.

Per the study methods: Amplification of reference gene primers was used by the study to estimate nucleated cell counts. The repertoire was sequenced with immunoSEQ multiplex PCR; TCRdb's copy has only in-frame clones and lacks some. Clone size and V and J calls were adopted from that table, with D and trimming inferred from the DNA. The sample has roughly 230,000 clones, over 70% seen once. The V and J ends lost 2 bases and 0 bases respectively, with 10 bases between them. The CDR3 is made up of 15 amino acids. CDR1 and CDR2 (germline): SGHDN, FVKESK. The sequenced sample consisted of peripheral blood. The rearrangement uses TRBV14 and TRBJ1-1; D not resolved. This receptor was identified in a man aged 35-49 years with acute or convalescent COVID-19. The CDR3 here is CASSQFVSVNTEAFF. The CDR3 bases are TGTGCCAGCAGCCAATTCGTGTCAGTGAACACTGAAGCTTTCTTT.